Below, one T cell receptor beta chain is given with its context. These data originate in a study of T cells in Graves' hyperthyroidism and ophthalmopathy. RNA transcripts were the template for amplifying TCR beta CDR3 regions. The HTBI set primed first-round TCR CDR3 RT-PCR. TCRdb reprocessed the multiplex PCR reads with MiXCR, giving one entry per CDR3 protein. Of about 270,000 distinct CDR3 sequences in the sample, over 20% were seen once. CDR1 and CDR2 (germline): MNHEY, SMNVEV (reference sequence). V lost 5 bases to trimming and J lost 3 bases; unmatched junction nucleotides: 8. There are 15 residues in the CDR3.

The chain joins TRBV27 to TRBJ1-2, with 8 positions matching TRBD1. This receptor was obtained from a young man with Graves' ophthalmopathy. Sequenced: blood. As DNA, the CDR3 is TGTGCCAGCAGTGCCTGGGACAGGAGGGACTATGGCTACACCTTC. It specifies CASSAWDRRDYGYTF.